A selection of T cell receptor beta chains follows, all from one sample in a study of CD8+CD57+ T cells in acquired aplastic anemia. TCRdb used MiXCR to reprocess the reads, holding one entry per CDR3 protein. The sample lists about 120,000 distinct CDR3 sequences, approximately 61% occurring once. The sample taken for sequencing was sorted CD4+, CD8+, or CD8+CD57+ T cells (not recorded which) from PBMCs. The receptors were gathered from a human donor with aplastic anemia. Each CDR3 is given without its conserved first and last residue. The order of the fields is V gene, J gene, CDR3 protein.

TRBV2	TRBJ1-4	ASSVEQGYEKLF
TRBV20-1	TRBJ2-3	SARQLQGLRTDTQY
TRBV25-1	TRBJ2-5	ASSGFEGPDWETQY
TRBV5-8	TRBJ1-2	ASPGTDLGYT
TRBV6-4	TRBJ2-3	ASSDSEDAGDSQY
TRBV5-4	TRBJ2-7	ASSFGLAGSEQY
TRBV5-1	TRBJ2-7	ASSSRTGLSEQY
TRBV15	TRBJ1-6	ATSSGRNSPLH
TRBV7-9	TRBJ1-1	ASSLGQSTEAF
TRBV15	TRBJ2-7	ATSRDSWGHEQY
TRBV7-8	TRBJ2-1	ASSLGTSGSEQF
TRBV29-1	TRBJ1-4	SVEDRTSEKLF
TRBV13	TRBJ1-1	ASSLRWQTEAF
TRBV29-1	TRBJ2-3	SVAGLAGGAIDTQY
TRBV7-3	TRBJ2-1	ASSPSGTSGYNEQF
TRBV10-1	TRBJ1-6	ASTAAGDSPLH
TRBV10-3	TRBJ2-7	AISEWDDTSYEQY
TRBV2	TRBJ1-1	ASSEVRTGGTEAF
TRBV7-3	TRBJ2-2	ASSLSQGNTGELF
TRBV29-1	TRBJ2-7	SSFRQAEEQY
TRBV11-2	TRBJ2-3	ASSYHPGLAGVQTTQY
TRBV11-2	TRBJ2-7	ASSLVGLAGIGEQY
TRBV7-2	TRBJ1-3	ASSLGVTGNTIY
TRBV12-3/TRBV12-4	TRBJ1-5	ASSFFWTIGNQSQH
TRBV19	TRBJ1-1	ASSIETPNTEAF
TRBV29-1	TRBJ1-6	SVAADQNSPLH
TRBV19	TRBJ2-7	ASSTIPSYEQY
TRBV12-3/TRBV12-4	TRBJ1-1	ASTPNRDYTEAF
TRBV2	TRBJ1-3	ASRGGNAGNTIY
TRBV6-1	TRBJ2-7	ASSVTGDDEQY
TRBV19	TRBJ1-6	ASSQGGSPLH
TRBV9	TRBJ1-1	ASSVNGRPNTEAF
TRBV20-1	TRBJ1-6	SARRGSGDNSPLH
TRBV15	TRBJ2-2	ATSRIQGTGELF
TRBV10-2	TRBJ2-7	ASSESRRGEQY
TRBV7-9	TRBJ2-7	ASSLPTGGGEQY
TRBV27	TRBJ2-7	ASSLPPGPSSYEQY
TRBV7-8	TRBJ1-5	ASSPGTGTGQPQH
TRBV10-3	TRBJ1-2	AIRLQGTANYGYT
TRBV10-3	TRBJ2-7	AIKPGQGLGEQY
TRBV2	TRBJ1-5	ASYRGGSGNQPQH
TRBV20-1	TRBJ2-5	SAGTSMTQY
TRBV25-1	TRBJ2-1	ASSEWERDEQF
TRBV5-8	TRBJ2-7	ASTYRPYEQY
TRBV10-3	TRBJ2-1	AISDRSGGNNEQF
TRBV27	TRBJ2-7	ASSLSTQGHEQY
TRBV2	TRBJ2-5	ASSRSGVFGTQY
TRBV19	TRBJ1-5	ASSIGAGQPQH
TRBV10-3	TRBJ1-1	AISNPGGTEAF
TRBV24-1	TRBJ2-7	ATSTGRPYEQY
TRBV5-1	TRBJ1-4	ASSLGQLATNEKLF
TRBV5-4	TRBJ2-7	ASSLEGAGEQY
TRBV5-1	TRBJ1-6	ASSPGQGGGSPLH
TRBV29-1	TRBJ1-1	SALELVVNTEAF